This T cell receptor beta chain was documented in a study of blood T cell repertoires in COVID-19. As for the study in general: Italy, Spain and the United States were the sources of the convalescent and acute COVID-19 samples. Nucleic acid was either cDNA or gDNA, and it came from T cells, B-cell-depleted T cells, or PBMCs.

Per the study methods: Reference gene primer amplification in the assay estimated nucleated cell counts. Produced via immunoSEQ multiplex PCR; TCRdb's table is partial and in-frame only. The V and J calls and clone size come from that table; D and trimming were worked out from the DNA. The data contain about 160,000 clones, roughly 80% of them singletons. The CDR3 runs to 13 residues. Trimming removed 6 bases at V and 5 bases at J, with 13 bases between. The participants were between roughly 18 and 89 years old and came from roughly 25 US areas. The sequenced sample was PBMCs or T cells enriched from blood (not recorded which). This TCR derives from a woman in her thirties or forties with acute COVID-19. The chain joins TRBV12-3 or TRBV12-4 to TRBJ1-1; possibly TRBD1 for D (5 bases). DNA for the CDR3: TGTGCCAGCAGAAAGACAGATTATACTGAAGCTTTCTTT. Translation gives CASRKTDYTEAFF.